This T cell receptor (beta chain) came from a study of CD8 T cells in ankylosing spondylitis. Study-level points and caveats: Blood from ankylosing spondylitis patients appeared to carry a characteristic eight-variant TCR beta motif. Clones linked with disease were CD8+ and fairly uncommon in the peripheral blood. Reports say disease-linked clones showed up significantly more in matched ankylosing spondylitis synovial fluid. Reports of some motif variants in reactive arthritis synovial fluid and blood predate this one.

The CDR3 totals 16 residues. Germline V gene lookup returns CDR1 SGHDT and CDR2 YYEEEE. About this clonotype: Its antigen is not known. One base away lies a much larger clone, so this may be a sequencing read error.

Researchers built TCR beta libraries using quantitative 5'-RACE with molecular barcodes. MiXCR, applied by TCRdb to the 5' RACE reads, yields one record per CDR3 protein. This sample has about 460,000 distinct CDR3 sequences, with approximately 5.3% found just once. This sequence joins TRBV5-6 and TRBJ2-2; 7 nucleotides line up with TRBD1. This clonotype was sampled from a male donor with ankylosing spondylitis. Sequencing was performed on blood, either unsorted or a sorted T cell fraction (not recorded which). The CDR3 protein is CASSLDGRGTTRELFF. The DNA for the CDR3 is TGTGCCAGCAGCTTGGATGGCAGGGGGACCACCCGGGAGCTGTTTTTT. Based on the CDR3 plus reference TRBV5-6 and TRBJ2-2, the full variable domain is DAGVTQSPTHLIKTRGQQVTLRCSPKSGHDTVSWYQQALGQGPQFIFQYYEEEERQRGNFPDRFSGHQFPNYSSELNVNALLLGDSALYLCASSLDGRGTTRELFFGEGSRLTVL.